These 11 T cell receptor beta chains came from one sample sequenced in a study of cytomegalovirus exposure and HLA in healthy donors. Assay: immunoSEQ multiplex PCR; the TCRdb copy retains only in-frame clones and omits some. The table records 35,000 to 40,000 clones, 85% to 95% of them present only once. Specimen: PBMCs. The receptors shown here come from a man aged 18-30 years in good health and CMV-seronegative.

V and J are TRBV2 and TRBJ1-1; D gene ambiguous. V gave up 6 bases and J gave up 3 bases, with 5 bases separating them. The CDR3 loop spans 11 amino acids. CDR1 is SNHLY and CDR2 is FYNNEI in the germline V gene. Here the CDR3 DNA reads TGTGCCAGCAGCCAGGACACTGAAGCTTTCTTT. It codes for CASSQDTEAFF. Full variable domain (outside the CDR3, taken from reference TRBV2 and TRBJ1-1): EPEVTQTPSHQVTQMGQEVILRCVPISNHLYFYWYRQILGQKVEFLVSFYNNEISEKSEIFDDQFSVERPDGSNFTLKIRSTKLEDSAMYFCASSQDTEAFFGQGTRLTVV.

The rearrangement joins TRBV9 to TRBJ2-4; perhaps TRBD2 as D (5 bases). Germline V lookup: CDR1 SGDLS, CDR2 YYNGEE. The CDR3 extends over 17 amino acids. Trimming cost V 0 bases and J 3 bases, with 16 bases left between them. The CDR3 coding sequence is TGTGCCAGCAGCGTAGGATTTCAGGAGGTTAACAAAAACATTCAGTACTTC. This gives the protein CASSVGFQEVNKNIQYF.

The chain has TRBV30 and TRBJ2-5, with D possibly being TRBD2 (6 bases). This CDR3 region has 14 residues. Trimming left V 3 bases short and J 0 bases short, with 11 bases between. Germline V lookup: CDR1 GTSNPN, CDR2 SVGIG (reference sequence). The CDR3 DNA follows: TGTGCCTGGAGCTCGGGACTTAACCAAGAGACCCAGTACTTC. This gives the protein CAWSSGLNQETQYF.

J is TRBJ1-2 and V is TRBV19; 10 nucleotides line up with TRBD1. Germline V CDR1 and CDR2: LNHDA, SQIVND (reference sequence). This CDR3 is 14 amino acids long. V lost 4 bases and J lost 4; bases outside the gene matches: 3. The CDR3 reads CASSRQGATYGYTF. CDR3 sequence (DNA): TGTGCCAGTAGTAGACAGGGGGCCACCTATGGCTACACCTTC.

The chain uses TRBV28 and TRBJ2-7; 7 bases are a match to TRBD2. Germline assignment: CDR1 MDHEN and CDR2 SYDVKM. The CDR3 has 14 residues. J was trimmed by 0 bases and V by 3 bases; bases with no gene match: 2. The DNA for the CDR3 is TGTGCCAGCAGTTTCGGCGGGAGCTCCTACGAGCAGTACTTC. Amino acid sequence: CASSFGGSSYEQYF. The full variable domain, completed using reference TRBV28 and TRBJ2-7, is DVKVTQSSRYLVKRTGEKVFLECVQDMDHENMFWYRQDPGLGLRLIYFSYDVKMKEKGDIPEGYSVSREKKERFSLILESASTNQTSMYLCASSFGGSSYEQYFGPGTRLTVT.

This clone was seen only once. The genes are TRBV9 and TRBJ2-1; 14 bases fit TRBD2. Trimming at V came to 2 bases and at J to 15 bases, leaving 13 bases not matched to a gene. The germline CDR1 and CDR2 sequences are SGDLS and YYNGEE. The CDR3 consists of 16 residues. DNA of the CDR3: TGTGCCAGCAGCGTCACAAGACTAGCGGGGGGGGGAGGTTGGTTCTTC. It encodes CASSVTRLAGGGGWFF.

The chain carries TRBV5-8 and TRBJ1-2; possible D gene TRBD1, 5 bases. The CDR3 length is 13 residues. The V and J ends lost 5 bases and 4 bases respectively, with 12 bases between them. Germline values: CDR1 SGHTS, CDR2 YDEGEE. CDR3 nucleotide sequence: TGTGCCAGCAGTGAGTGGGGCAGCTATGGCTACACCTTC. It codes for CASSEWGSYGYTF.

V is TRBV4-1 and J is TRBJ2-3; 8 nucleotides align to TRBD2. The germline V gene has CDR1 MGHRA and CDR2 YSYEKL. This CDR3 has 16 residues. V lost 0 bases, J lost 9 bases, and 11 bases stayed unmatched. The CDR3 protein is CASSQDTGLAGRTQYF. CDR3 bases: TGCGCCAGCAGCCAAGATACCGGACTAGCTGGGAGAACGCAGTATTTT.

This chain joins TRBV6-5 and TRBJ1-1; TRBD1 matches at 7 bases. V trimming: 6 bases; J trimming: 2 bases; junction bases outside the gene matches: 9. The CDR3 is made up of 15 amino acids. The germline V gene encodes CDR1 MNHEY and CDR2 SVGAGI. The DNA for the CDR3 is TGTGCCAGCAGGCCAGCGCGACAGGGTAACACTGAAGCTTTCTTT. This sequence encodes CASRPARQGNTEAFF.

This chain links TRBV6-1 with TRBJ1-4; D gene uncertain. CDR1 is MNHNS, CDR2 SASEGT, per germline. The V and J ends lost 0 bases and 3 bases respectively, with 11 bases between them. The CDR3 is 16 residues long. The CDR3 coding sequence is TGTGCCAGCAGTGAAGCGGAGGGTACGGCTAATGAAAAACTGTTTTTT. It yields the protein CASSEAEGTANEKLFF.

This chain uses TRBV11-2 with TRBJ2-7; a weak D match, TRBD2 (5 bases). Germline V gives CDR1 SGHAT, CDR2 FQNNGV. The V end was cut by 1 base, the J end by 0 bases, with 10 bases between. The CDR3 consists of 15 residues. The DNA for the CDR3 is TGTGCCAGCAGCTTAGGCTGGGAGATCTCCTACGAGCAGTACTTC. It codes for CASSLGWEISYEQYF.